Below, 17 T cell receptor beta chains from the same sample are listed, as sequenced in a study of breast tumors, draining lymph nodes, adjacent tissues. TCRdb fed the multiplex PCR reads into MiXCR, producing one record per CDR3 protein. The sample carries 100,000 to 150,000 distinct CDR3 sequences, less than 20% recorded once. Breast cancer patients provided tissue from their axillary draining lymph nodes. Material for sequencing was axillary lymph node tissue. The receptor set was obtained from a female donor with breast cancer. Some clones in this sample may be carry-over from other donors' samples.

This clonotype was recorded at least ten times. J is TRBJ2-7 and V is TRBV20-1; 8 bases agree with TRBD2. The CDR3 sequence is 14 residues long. The germline gives CDR1 DFQATT, CDR2 SNEGSKA (reference sequence). The V and J ends lost 1 base and 6 bases, in that order; junction bases with no gene match: 8. CDR3 in DNA: TGCAGTGCTAGAGGCGGGACTAGAGGAGTCGAGCAGTACTTC. Its protein is CSARGGTRGVEQYF.

This clonotype was seen many times. The rearrangement joins TRBV9 to TRBJ1-2, with 8 nucleotides matching TRBD1. The CDR3 contains 13 residues. The V gene's germline CDR1 is SGDLS and CDR2 YYNGEE. With V trimmed by 1 base and J by 8 bases, 4 bases remained unmatched. CDR3 sequence reads: CASSVRQGYGYTF. DNA of the CDR3: TGTGCCAGCAGCGTAAGACAGGGGTACGGCTACACCTTC.

The table lists this clonotype with many counts. The gene calls are TRBV6-5 and TRBJ1-6; D may be TRBD1 (6 bases). V was pared by 2 bases and J by 4 bases, with 9 bases between. CDR1 and CDR2 (germline): MNHEY, SVGAGI. This CDR3 region has 15 residues. In nucleotides, the CDR3 is TGTGCCAGCAGTTACGGACAGCTGTATAATTCACCCCTCCACTTT. This sequence encodes CASSYGQLYNSPLHF.

In its sample, this clonotype was seen many times. The chain links TRBV6-2 or TRBV6-3 to TRBJ2-1; a possible D gene is TRBD1 (7 bases). Germline assignment: CDR1 MNHEY and CDR2 SVGEGT. This CDR3 has 13 amino acids. The V end lost 8 bases, the J end lost 2 bases, and 10 bases lay between the germline ends. Here the CDR3 DNA reads TGTGCCAGCTGGAGGGGGCCCTACAATGAGCAGTTCTTC. It encodes CASWRGPYNEQFF.

On this clonotype: A much more abundant neighbour one base away suggests this may be a read error. The J gene is TRBJ2-1, the V gene TRBV5-1, with no clear D. Germline-derived CDR1 and CDR2 are SGHRS and YFSETQ. Between the trimmed V and J ends, which lost 4 bases and 12 bases, there was a span of 20 bases. The CDR3 consists of 14 residues. Here the CDR3 reads CASSPKEGYDGQFF. CDR3 bases: TGCGCCAGCAGCCCTAAAGAAGGCTACGATGGGCAGTTCTTC.

CDR3 bases: TGTGCCAGCAGGCCTGATCTGGGGGACAGCCGCATATACTCTGGGGCCAACGTCCTGACTTTC. Protein product: CASRPDLGDSRIYSGANVLTF. The V gene is TRBV25-1, the J gene TRBJ2-6; 7 bases agree with TRBD1. J was trimmed by 0 bases and V by 6 bases; bases with no gene match: 20. The germline V gene encodes CDR1 MGHDK and CDR2 SYGVNS. This CDR3 region has 21 residues.

This clonotype has a count of ten or more. The chain joins TRBV7-8 to TRBJ1-6; D may be TRBD1 (6 bases). This CDR3 is 15 amino acids long. V shed 1 base and J shed 7 bases, with 11 bases lying between them. Germline loops: CDR1 SGHVS, CDR2 FQNEAQ. The CDR3 sequence is CASSLVSRGNSPLHF. The CDR3 coding sequence is TGTGCCAGCAGCTTAGTGAGCAGGGGAAATTCACCCCTCCACTTT. The entire variable domain, with the rest obtained from reference TRBV7-8 and TRBJ1-6, is as follows: GAGVSQSPRYKVAKRGQDVALRCDPISGHVSLFWYQQALGQGPEFLTYFQNEAQLDKSGLPSDRFFAERPEGSVSTLKIQRTQQEDSAVYLCASSLVSRGNSPLHFGNGTRLTVT.

This chain joins TRBV25-1 and TRBJ2-5, with 15 bases matching TRBD2. This CDR3 region has 17 residues. V shed 0 bases, J shed 4 bases, and the junction held 3 bases outside the gene matches. Germline V gives CDR1 MGHDK, CDR2 SYGVNS. The CDR3 here is CASSEYGGLAGGETQYF. CDR3 nucleotide sequence: TGTGCCAGCAGTGAATATGGGGGACTAGCGGGGGGAGAGACCCAGTACTTC.

This clonotype was counted at least ten times. V and J are TRBV19 and TRBJ2-1; 13 bases are shared with TRBD2. The CDR3 is 18 amino acids. Germline-derived CDR1 and CDR2 are LNHDA and SQIVND (reference sequence). With 6 bases clipped from V and 10 bases from J, the junction kept 18 bases outside the gene matches. Here the CDR3 DNA reads TGTGCCAGTAGCAACTTTATAGGGACTAGCGGGGCTAAAAGGGAGCAGTTCTTC. This codes for CASSNFIGTSGAKREQFF.

The chain combines TRBV20-1 with TRBJ2-3, with D tentatively TRBD2 (6 bases). Germline V gene lookup returns CDR1 DFQATT and CDR2 SNEGSKA (reference sequence). V shed 6 bases and J shed 4 bases, with 17 bases lying between them. There are 14 residues in the CDR3. The CDR3 coding sequence is TGCAGTGCCGGGGGTATGGGGAGCGCAGATACGCAGTATTTT. Translation: CSAGGMGSADTQYF.

The gene calls are TRBV18 and TRBJ2-2; 7 nucleotides match TRBD1. With V trimmed by 4 bases and J by 4 bases, 6 bases remained unmatched. The germline CDR1 and CDR2 sequences are KGHSH and LQKENI. The length of the CDR3 is 15 residues. In nucleotides, the CDR3 is TGTGCCAGCTCACAACAACAGGGGAGCACCGGGGAGCTGTTTTTT. The encoded protein is CASSQQQGSTGELFF.

This clonotype has a count of ten or more. CDR3 DNA: TGTGCCAGCAGCCCAATGCCAGGGGGCACCTCCTATGGCTACACCTTC. Protein: CASSPMPGGTSYGYTF. V is TRBV7-3 and J is TRBJ1-2, with TRBD1 matching 8 bases. Germline V gene data show CDR1 as SGHTA and CDR2 as FQGTGA. This CDR3 has 16 residues. With V trimmed by 5 bases and J by 4 bases, 12 bases remained unmatched.

This clonotype was detected many times. This chain uses TRBV20-1 with TRBJ1-2; 7 bases are shared with TRBD1. After removal of 1 base from V and 2 bases from J, the junction contained 1 base not matched to a gene. This CDR3 contains 13 residues. Germline lookup yields CDR1 DFQATT and CDR2 SNEGSKA (reference sequence). The CDR3 DNA is TGCAGTGCTAGAGGGGACAGCAACTATGGCTACACCTTC. This codes for CSARGDSNYGYTF.

This clonotype appeared many times. V gene TRBV5-6 combines with J gene TRBJ1-4; the D gene is possibly TRBD1 (6 bases). Germline V CDR1 and CDR2: SGHDT, YYEEEE. Trimming removed 1 base at V and 0 bases at J, with 10 bases between. The CDR3 length is 16 residues. CDR3 DNA: TGTGCCAGCAGCTTGTGGGGGGCCACAACTAATGAAAAACTGTTTTTT. Protein sequence: CASSLWGATTNEKLFF.

In its sample, this clonotype was seen many times. The V call is TRBV2, the J call TRBJ1-5; no clear D. Germline V lookup: CDR1 SNHLY, CDR2 FYNNEI. The CDR3 runs to 17 residues. Trimming cost V 6 bases and J 5 bases, with 23 bases left between them. CDR3 sequence: CASSGISGRPHYQPQHF. The DNA for the CDR3 is TGTGCCAGCAGCGGCATCTCTGGCAGGCCCCATTATCAGCCCCAGCATTTT. The variable domain in full, with the rest retrieved from reference TRBV2 and TRBJ1-5, is EPEVTQTPSHQVTQMGQEVILRCVPISNHLYFYWYRQILGQKVEFLVSFYNNEISEKSEIFDDQFSVERPDGSNFTLKIRSTKLEDSAMYFCASSGISGRPHYQPQHFGDGTRLSIL.

For this clonotype: A single base separates this from a much larger clone, so it may be a read error. V and J are TRBV5-6 and TRBJ2-3; 11 nucleotides line up with TRBD2. Trimming took 4 bases from V and 6 from J; bases not matched to a gene: 10. In germline, CDR1 is SGHDT, CDR2 YYEEEE. CDR3 length: 16 residues. The CDR3 DNA reads TGTGCCAGCAGCGCTGTGGAGACTAGCGGGGATGATACGCAGTATTTT. It translates to CASSAVETSGDDTQYF.

In this sample, this clonotype turned up many times. The chain uses TRBV7-9 and TRBJ1-3; D uncertain. Trimming removed 5 bases from V and 3 bases from J, with 11 bases in between. The CDR3 has 14 amino acids. Germline CDR1 and CDR2: SEHNR and FQNEAQ (reference sequence). The chain's CDR3 is CASSPKDDGNTIYF. CDR3 sequence (DNA): TGTGCCAGCAGCCCGAAGGATGATGGAAACACCATATATTTT.